This T cell receptor beta chain derives from a study of blood T cell repertoires in COVID-19. Study as a whole: PBMCs, B-cell-depleted T cells, or T cells provided the cDNA or gDNA that made up the material.

This CDR3 is built from 14 residues. Germline values: CDR1 SNHLY, CDR2 FYNNEI. J lost 5 bases, V lost 7 bases, and 7 bases had no gene match. In the study's own analysis: Counts of nucleated cells, estimated from reference gene primer amplification, were obtained. Generated by immunoSEQ multiplex PCR, the TCRdb table keeps only in-frame clones and is missing some. V and J calls and clone size are as listed in that table; D and trimming were resolved from the DNA. This sample has roughly 210,000 clones, with about 88% found just once. The receptor comes from a man between 65 and 85 years old with acute or convalescent COVID-19. The sample was peripheral blood. The rearrangement links TRBV2 to TRBJ2-1; 8 bases are a match to TRBD1. CDR3 loop: CASIRDRSNNEQFF. The CDR3, as DNA: TGTGCCAGCATTCGGGACAGGAGCAACAATGAGCAGTTCTTC. The whole variable domain, filled in from reference TRBV2 and TRBJ2-1, reads EPEVTQTPSHQVTQMGQEVILRCVPISNHLYFYWYRQILGQKVEFLVSFYNNEISEKSEIFDDQFSVERPDGSNFTLKIRSTKLEDSAMYFCASIRDRSNNEQFFGPGTRLTVL.